This entry concerns a single TCR beta chain. Its antigen remains unknown. Measured with immunoSEQ multiplex PCR; TCRdb has only the in-frame clones, and not every one. Among 140,000 or so clones listed, just over 85% were seen once. These data are taken from a study of T cell responses to AZD1222 COVID-19 vaccine. The CDR3 covers 14 residues. V lost 4 bases and J lost 5; bases outside the gene matches: 7. CDR1 is MGHRA, CDR2 YSYEKL, per germline. Study-level findings and limits: Epitopes outside B.1.351 and B.1.1.7 mutated regions reportedly drew nearly half of spike TCRs.

This TCR was recovered from an adult who received the AZD1222 COVID-19 vaccine. The rearrangement links TRBV4-1 to TRBJ1-1, with 7 bases matching TRBD1. This specimen was peripheral blood, taken 28 days after the second AZD1222 dose. CDR3 DNA sequence: TGCGCCAGCAGCCCCGAGGGGGCGGGTACTGAAGCTTTCTTT. Its translation is CASSPEGAGTEAFF.